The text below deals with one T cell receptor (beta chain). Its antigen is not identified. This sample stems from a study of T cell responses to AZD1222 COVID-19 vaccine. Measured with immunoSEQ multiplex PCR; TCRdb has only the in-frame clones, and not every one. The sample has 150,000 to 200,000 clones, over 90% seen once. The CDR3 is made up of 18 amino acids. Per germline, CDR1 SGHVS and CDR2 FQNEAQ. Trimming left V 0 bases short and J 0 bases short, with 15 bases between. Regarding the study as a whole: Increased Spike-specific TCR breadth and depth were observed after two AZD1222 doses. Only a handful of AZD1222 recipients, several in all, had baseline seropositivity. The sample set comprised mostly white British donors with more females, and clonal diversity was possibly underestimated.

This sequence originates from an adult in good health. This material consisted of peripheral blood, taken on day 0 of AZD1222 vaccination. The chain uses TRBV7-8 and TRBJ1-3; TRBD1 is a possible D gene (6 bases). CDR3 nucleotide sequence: TGTGCCAGCAGCTTAGCGCGTTTACCGGACAGCTCTGGAAACACCATATATTTT. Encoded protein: CASSLARLPDSSGNTIYF.